Below are 18 T cell receptor beta chains sequenced from a single sample in a study of identical twins. One entry per CDR3 protein, called by TCRdb with MiXCR from the 5' RACE reads. This table holds about 660,000 distinct CDR3 sequences, around 8.6% found once. These data are also associated with another study on yellow fever vaccine responses in identical twins.

Material for sequencing was PBMCs. Receptors originate from a woman aged 18-30 years in good health.

The rearrangement joins TRBV18 to TRBJ2-3; 10 bases are a match to TRBD2. The CDR3 is 17 amino acids. V was clipped by 5 bases and J by 2 bases; unmatched bases: 10. Germline assignment: CDR1 KGHSH and CDR2 LQKENI. The CDR3 spells CASSAIPAGGNTDTQYF. The CDR3 DNA sequence: TGTGCCAGCTCAGCAATCCCAGCGGGGGGGAACACAGATACGCAGTATTTT.

This clonotype was observed many times. The V and J genes are TRBV5-1 and TRBJ2-3; D unclear. In germline, CDR1 is SGHRS, CDR2 YFSETQ. The CDR3 totals 15 residues. Trimming left V 0 bases short and J 3 bases short, with 11 bases between. The CDR3 is CASSLEAPETDTQYF. In nucleotides, the CDR3 is TGCGCCAGCAGCTTGGAAGCACCGGAAACAGATACGCAGTATTTT. Supplemented by reference TRBV5-1 and TRBJ2-3, the full variable domain reads KAGVTQTPRYLIKTRGQQVTLSCSPISGHRSVSWYQQTPGQGLQFLFEYFSETQRNKGNFPGRFSGRQFSNSRSEMNVSTLELGDSALYLCASSLEAPETDTQYFGPGTRLTVL.

This chain links TRBV6-2 or TRBV6-3 with TRBJ2-5, with a possible D match to TRBD2 (6 bases). The CDR3 loop spans 13 amino acids. The V and J ends lost 6 bases and 4 bases respectively, with 12 bases between them. CDR1 is MNHEY, CDR2 SVGEGT, per germline. The DNA for the CDR3 is TGTGCCAGCAGCGATGTTAGCGGAGAGACCCAGTACTTC. It is translated as CASSDVSGETQYF.

The sample holds many counts of this clonotype. The rearrangement uses TRBV29-1 and TRBJ2-1; 8 positions agree with TRBD1. V shed 4 bases, J shed 0 bases, and the junction held 5 bases outside the gene matches. CDR1 SQVTM and CDR2 ANQGSEA come from the germline V gene. The CDR3 contains 15 residues. This CDR3 reads CSVGVTGASYNEQFF. The DNA for the CDR3 is TGCAGCGTTGGAGTGACAGGGGCCTCCTACAATGAGCAGTTCTTC.

This clonotype was seen a handful of times. The V gene is TRBV20-1, the J gene TRBJ2-7; D gene unclear. V was pared by 0 bases and J by 2 bases, with 11 bases between. CDR1 DFQATT and CDR2 SNEGSKA come from the germline V gene (reference sequence). The CDR3 sequence is 14 residues long. In nucleotides, the CDR3 is TGCAGTGCTAGAGAAGCGACTTGGGCCTACGAGCAGTACTTC. Its protein is CSAREATWAYEQYF.

The J gene is TRBJ2-2, the V gene TRBV12-3 or TRBV12-4, with 8 bases identical to TRBD1. The CDR3 contains 19 residues. V trimming: 6 bases; J trimming: 0 bases; junction bases outside the gene matches: 15. The CDR3 protein is CASSQLRQGAIPNTGELFF. The CDR3 DNA is TGTGCCAGCAGCCAACTCCGCCAGGGGGCGATTCCGAACACCGGGGAGCTGTTTTTT.

This clonotype was seen a handful of times. The rearrangement links TRBV18 to TRBJ2-5; D unresolved. The germline V gene encodes CDR1 KGHSH and CDR2 LQKENI. Trimming took 6 bases from V and 3 from J, leaving 11 bases between them. The CDR3 spans 13 residues. The CDR3 sequence: CASSRTMEETQYF. CDR3 sequence (DNA): TGTGCCAGCTCGCGAACCATGGAAGAGACCCAGTACTTC.

The gene calls are TRBV7-6 and TRBJ2-2, with D possibly matching TRBD2 (6 bases). The CDR3 is made up of 17 amino acids. Germline loops: CDR1 SGHVS, CDR2 FNYEAQ. The V and J ends lost 1 base and 0 bases respectively, with 12 bases between them. The chain's CDR3 is CASSLDFQRANTGELFF. The CDR3 nucleotides are TGTGCCAGCAGCTTAGATTTCCAGCGGGCGAACACCGGGGAGCTGTTTTTT.

This clonotype was seen repeatedly, ten times or more. The chain links TRBV29-1 to TRBJ2-1; D is unclear. Germline V lookup: CDR1 SQVTM, CDR2 ANQGSEA. The CDR3 length is 15 residues. V was pared by 4 bases and J by 3 bases, with 16 bases between. CDR3 region: CSVGGGDRNYNEQFF. For the CDR3, the DNA is TGCAGCGTTGGAGGTGGGGATCGGAACTACAATGAGCAGTTCTTC.

This clonotype appeared a few times. V is TRBV6-1 and J is TRBJ2-7; D tentatively reads TRBD1 or TRBD2 (5 bases each). Germline CDR1 is MNHNS and CDR2 is SASEGT. This CDR3 is 15 amino acids long. Trimming took off 5 bases at V and 0 bases at J, with 14 bases between the two ends. The CDR3 DNA reads as TGTGCCAGCAGTCCCCGGGACGGACTCTCCTACGAGCAGTACTTC. Protein product: CASSPRDGLSYEQYF.

This clonotype appeared a few times. This chain connects TRBV18 to TRBJ2-7; a possible D gene is TRBD1 (6 bases). Germline lookup yields CDR1 KGHSH and CDR2 LQKENI. The CDR3 contains 15 residues. The V and J ends lost 3 bases and 7 bases respectively, with 19 bases between them. CDR3 coding DNA: TGTGCCAGCTCACCCCAATCCGGGACACTCGAAGAGCAGTACTTC. Translated: CASSPQSGTLEEQYF. Full variable domain (rest looked up from reference TRBV18 and TRBJ2-7): NAGVMQNPRHLVRRRGQEARLRCSPMKGHSHVYWYRQLPEEGLKFMVYLQKENIIDESGMPKERFSAEFPKEGPSILRIQQVVRGDSAAYFCASSPQSGTLEEQYFGPGTRLTVT.

This clonotype occurred a few times. The chain is built from TRBV25-1 and TRBJ1-5; 7 bases line up with TRBD1. CDR1 is MGHDK and CDR2 is SYGVNS in the germline V gene. The CDR3 runs to 14 residues. V was clipped by 6 bases and J by 3 bases; unmatched bases: 5. DNA for the CDR3: TGTGCCAGCAGGAAGACAGGGTACAATCAGCCCCAGCATTTT. This codes for CASRKTGYNQPQHF.

This chain uses TRBV27 with TRBJ2-5; 8 bases match TRBD1. V lost 3 bases to trimming and J lost 4 bases; unmatched junction nucleotides: 10. The CDR3 sequence is 16 residues long. Germline lookup yields CDR1 MNHEY and CDR2 SMNVEV (reference sequence). The CDR3 reads CASSFRTGTGVETQYF. The CDR3 region has the DNA TGTGCCAGCAGTTTCCGGACCGGGACAGGAGTAGAGACCCAGTACTTC.

The V call is TRBV12-3 or TRBV12-4, the J call TRBJ2-1; 8 bases line up with TRBD1. The CDR3 loop spans 15 amino acids. V shed 6 bases, J shed 1 base, and the junction held 5 bases outside the gene matches. Here the CDR3 reads CASRPRTGSYNEQFF. The CDR3 DNA is TGTGCCAGCAGGCCCCGGACAGGGTCCTACAATGAGCAGTTCTTC.

The chain's CDR3 is CATSRDRDIRSTDTQYF. The CDR3 DNA reads TGTGCCACCAGCAGAGACAGGGATATTAGATCCACAGATACGCAGTATTTT. This chain uses TRBV15 with TRBJ2-3; tentative D call: TRBD1 (5 bases). Germline V lookup: CDR1 LNHNV, CDR2 YYDKDF (reference sequence). Trimming took off 0 bases at V and 2 bases at J, with 15 bases between the two ends. The CDR3 totals 17 residues.

This chain links TRBV30 with TRBJ1-1; D is undetermined. V was shortened by 3 bases and J by 10 bases, with 12 bases between the two germline ends. CDR3 size: 11 residues. Germline V gives CDR1 GTSNPN, CDR2 SVGIG (reference sequence). The CDR3, as DNA: TGTGCCTGGAGCCGGCCCGGGTCAGCTTTCTTT. It is translated as CAWSRPGSAFF.

This clonotype was counted between two and nine times. This rearrangement joins TRBV7-2 to TRBJ2-2, with TRBD2 as a possible D gene (6 bases). With 3 bases removed from V and 0 bases from J, the gap between germline ends came to 11 bases. The length of the CDR3 is 16 residues. Germline loops: CDR1 SGHTA, CDR2 FQGNSA. The CDR3 loop reads CASSFSGLANTGELFF. In DNA form, the CDR3 reads TGTGCCAGCAGCTTTTCGGGACTGGCGAACACCGGGGAGCTGTTTTTT.

This chain uses TRBV15 with TRBJ2-5; D not certain. Trimming removed 0 bases at V and 5 bases at J, with 10 bases between. This CDR3 is 14 amino acids long. Germline assignment: CDR1 LNHNV and CDR2 YYDKDF (reference sequence). The CDR3 DNA follows: TGTGCCACCAGCAGAGAGGGCAGTACCGAGACCCAGTACTTC. This codes for CATSREGSTETQYF. Looking up the rest from reference TRBV15 and TRBJ2-5 gives the full variable domain: DAMVIQNPRYQVTQFGKPVTLSCSQTLNHNVMYWYQQKSSQAPKLLFHYYDKDFNNEADTPDNFQSRRPNTSFCFLDIRSPGLGDTAMYLCATSREGSTETQYFGPGTRLLVL.